The T cell receptor (beta chain) described here comes from a study of vaccination and CD4 T cells after COVID-19. The Oncomine TCR Beta short-read assay was applied to DNA of cultured CD4+ T cells. TCRdb analysed the PCR reads with MiXCR anew, one entry per CDR3 protein. The top ten clones hold about a sixth of a sample with roughly 18,000 distinct CDR3 sequences, 44% of them seen once. The time point here: late sampling 161 to 241 days after vaccination in a few convalescent patients. Treatment defined: 10-day PBMC culture with coronavirus spike peptide pools or control peptides (ViraFEST assay). Using peptide pools, antigen-specific T cells were expanded in ViraFEST before TCRs were sequenced. Fresh IL-2 medium replaced half the culture medium on days 3 and 7. Negative selection separated CD4+ T cells from approximately 11-day cultures. The CDR3 sequence is 11 residues long. V was pared by 6 bases and J by 9 bases, with 11 bases between. Germline V gene sequence: CDR1 SNHLY, CDR2 FYNNEI.

Remarks on this clonotype: Its specificity is unknown.

The specimen comprised CD4+ T cells from blood, cultured in vitro, sampled about 7 months after SARS-CoV-2 vaccination. The TCR originated in a human donor who had recovered from COVID-19. The chain joins TRBV2 to TRBJ1-2, with D hard to call. Here the CDR3 reads CASRTMGSYTF. The CDR3 bases are TGTGCCAGCAGGACCATGGGCAGCTACACCTTC.